This entry is about one T cell receptor beta chain. Its target is not known. The V gene end was trimmed by 3 bases and the J gene end by 3 bases; junction bases not matched to a gene: 3. This CDR3 is built from 15 residues. CDR1 is LNHDA and CDR2 is SQIVND in the germline V gene (reference sequence). Molecules of cDNA were individually given unique molecular identifiers that were attached to them. TCRdb called the 5' RACE reads again in MiXCR, with one record for every CDR3 protein. The table includes 87,000 or so distinct CDR3 sequences, less than 15% detected once. This entry comes from a study of early T cells in non-severe SARS-CoV-2 infection. Study as a whole: The study sequenced bulk RNA from unsorted whole blood, with chains unpaired. Findings and limits, study-wide: Clonotype matching in VDJdb favored anti-spike CD8 responses and did not capture private and CD4 specificities.

The sequence came from an adult who was a healthcare worker with PCR-confirmed SARS-CoV-2 infection or an uninfected control (not recorded which). Sequenced input: whole blood. V and J are TRBV19 and TRBJ2-3, with 10 bases lining up with TRBD2. In DNA, the CDR3 is TGTGCCAGTAGTATCATAGCGGGGGGAACAGATACGCAGTATTTT. This gives the protein CASSIIAGGTDTQYF.